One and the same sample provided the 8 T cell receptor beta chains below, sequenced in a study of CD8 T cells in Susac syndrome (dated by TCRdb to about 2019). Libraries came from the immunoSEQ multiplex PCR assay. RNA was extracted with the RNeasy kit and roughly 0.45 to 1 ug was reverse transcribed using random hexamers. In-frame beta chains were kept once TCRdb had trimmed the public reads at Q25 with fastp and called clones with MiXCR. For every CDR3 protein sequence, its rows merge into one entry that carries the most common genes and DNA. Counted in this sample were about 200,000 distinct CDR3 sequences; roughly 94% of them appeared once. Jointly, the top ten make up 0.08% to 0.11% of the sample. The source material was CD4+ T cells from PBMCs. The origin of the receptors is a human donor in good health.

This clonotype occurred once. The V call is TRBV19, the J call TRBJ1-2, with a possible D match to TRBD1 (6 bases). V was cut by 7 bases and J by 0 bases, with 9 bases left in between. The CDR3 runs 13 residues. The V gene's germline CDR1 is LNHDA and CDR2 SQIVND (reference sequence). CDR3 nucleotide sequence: TGTGCCAGTATCAGGGGAGCTAACTATGGCTACACCTTC. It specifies CASIRGANYGYTF.

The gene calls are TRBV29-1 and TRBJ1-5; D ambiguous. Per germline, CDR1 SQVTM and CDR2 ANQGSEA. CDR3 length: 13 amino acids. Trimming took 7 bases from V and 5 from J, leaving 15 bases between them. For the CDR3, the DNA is TGCAGCGCCCGACACACGCAGGATCAGCCCCAGCATTTT. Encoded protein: CSARHTQDQPQHF.

The CDR3 region has the DNA TGTGCCAGCATGCCCGCCACAGGGTGGAATTCACCCCTCCACTTT. Its protein product is CASMPATGWNSPLHF. This chain uses TRBV5-4 with TRBJ1-6, with a weak D call TRBD1 (6 bases). V lost 6 bases and J 7 bases, leaving 17 bases between the germline ends. The CDR3 spans 15 residues. Germline lookup yields CDR1 SGHNT and CDR2 YYREEE (reference sequence).

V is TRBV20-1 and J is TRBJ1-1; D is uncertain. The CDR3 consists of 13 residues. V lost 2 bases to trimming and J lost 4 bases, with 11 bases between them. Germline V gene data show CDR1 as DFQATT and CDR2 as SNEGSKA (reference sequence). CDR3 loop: CSARLGIGTEAFF. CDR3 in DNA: TGCAGTGCTAGATTGGGGATCGGCACTGAAGCTTTCTTT.

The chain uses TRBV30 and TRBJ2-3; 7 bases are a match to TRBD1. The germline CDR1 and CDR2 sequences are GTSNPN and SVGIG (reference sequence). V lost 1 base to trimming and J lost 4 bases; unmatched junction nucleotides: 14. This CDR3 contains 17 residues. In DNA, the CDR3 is TGTGCCTGGAGTGGCCCCCAGACAGGGAAACGCCCAGATACGCAGTATTTT. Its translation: CAWSGPQTGKRPDTQYF.

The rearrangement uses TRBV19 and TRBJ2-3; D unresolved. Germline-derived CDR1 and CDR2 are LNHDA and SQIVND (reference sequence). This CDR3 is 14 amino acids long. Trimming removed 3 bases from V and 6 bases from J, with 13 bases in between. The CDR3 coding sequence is TGTGCCAGTAGTATTCGGTCCCCCTTGGATACGCAGTATTTT. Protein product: CASSIRSPLDTQYF.

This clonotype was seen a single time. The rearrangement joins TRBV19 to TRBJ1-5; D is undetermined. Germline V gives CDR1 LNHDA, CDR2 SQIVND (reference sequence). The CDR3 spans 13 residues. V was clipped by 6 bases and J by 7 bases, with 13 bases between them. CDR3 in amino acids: CASRPEDRQPQHF. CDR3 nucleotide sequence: TGTGCCAGTAGGCCAGAGGATAGGCAGCCCCAGCATTTT.

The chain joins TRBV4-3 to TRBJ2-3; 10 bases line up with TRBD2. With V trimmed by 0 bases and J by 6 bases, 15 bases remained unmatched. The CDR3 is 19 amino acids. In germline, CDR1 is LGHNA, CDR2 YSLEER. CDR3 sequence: CASSQDVASGGQRFDTQYF. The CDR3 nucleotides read TGCGCCAGCAGCCAAGATGTGGCTAGCGGGGGCCAGCGATTCGATACGCAGTATTTT.